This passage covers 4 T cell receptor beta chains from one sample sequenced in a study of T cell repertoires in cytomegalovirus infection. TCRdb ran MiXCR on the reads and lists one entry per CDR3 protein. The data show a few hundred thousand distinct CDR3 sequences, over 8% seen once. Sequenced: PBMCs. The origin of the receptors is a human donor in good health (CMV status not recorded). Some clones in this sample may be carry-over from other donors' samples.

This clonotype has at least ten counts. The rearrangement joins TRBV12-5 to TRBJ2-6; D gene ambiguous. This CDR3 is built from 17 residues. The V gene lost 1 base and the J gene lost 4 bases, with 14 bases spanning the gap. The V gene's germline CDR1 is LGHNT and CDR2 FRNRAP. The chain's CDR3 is CASGLAPGGVGANVLTF. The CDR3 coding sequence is TGTGCTAGTGGTTTGGCCCCTGGTGGGGTCGGGGCCAACGTCCTGACTTTC.

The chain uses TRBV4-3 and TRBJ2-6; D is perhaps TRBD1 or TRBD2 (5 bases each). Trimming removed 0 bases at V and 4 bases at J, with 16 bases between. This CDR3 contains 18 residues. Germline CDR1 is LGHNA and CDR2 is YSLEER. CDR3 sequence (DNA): TGCGCCAGCAGCCAAGATTTGGCTCGGGGCACGGGGGCCAACGTCCTGACTTTC. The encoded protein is CASSQDLARGTGANVLTF.

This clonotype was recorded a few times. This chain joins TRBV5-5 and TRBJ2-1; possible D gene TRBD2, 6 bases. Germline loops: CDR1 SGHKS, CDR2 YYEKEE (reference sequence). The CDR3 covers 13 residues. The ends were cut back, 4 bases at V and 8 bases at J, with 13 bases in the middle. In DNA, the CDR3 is TGTGCCAGCAGCCCGGGCTCGGGGGATGAGCAGTTCTTC. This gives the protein CASSPGSGDEQFF.

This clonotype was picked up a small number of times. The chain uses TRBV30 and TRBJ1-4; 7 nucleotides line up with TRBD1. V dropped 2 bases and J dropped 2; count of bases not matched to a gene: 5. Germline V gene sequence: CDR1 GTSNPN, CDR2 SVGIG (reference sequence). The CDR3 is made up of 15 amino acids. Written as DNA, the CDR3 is TGTGCCTGGAGTATTCAACAGGGGACTAATGAAAAACTGTTTTTT. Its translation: CAWSIQQGTNEKLFF.